This T cell receptor (beta chain) was sequenced in a study of regulatory T cells in long-lasting Graves disease. Study in general: Newly diagnosed Graves' patients took antithyroid drugs under 3 months.

Time point noted: newly diagnosed GD, antithyroid drugs for less than 3 months. PBMCs provided the RNA from which the TCR library was made. To make TCR beta libraries, researchers used iRepertoire HTBI primers and Arm-PCR of CDR3 regions. TCRdb used MiXCR to reprocess the multiplex PCR reads, holding one entry per CDR3 protein. The data show about 430,000 distinct CDR3 sequences, with over 12% seen just once and about 7.8% held by the top ten. Trimming removed 5 bases from V and 3 bases from J, with 21 bases in between. The CDR3 has 17 residues. The V gene's germline CDR1 is SGHNT and CDR2 YENEEA. The data also belong to a second study, concerning T cells in Graves' hyperthyroidism and ophthalmopathy. In that study: Newly diagnosed hyperthyroidism patients aged 18 to 65 years had disease lasting under 2 months. The HTBI primer set drove a first-round RT-PCR of the TCR CDR3.

The TCR was taken from a woman aged 40 to 50 with Graves disease. The chain has TRBV11-3 and TRBJ2-3, with D perhaps matching TRBD1 or TRBD2 (5 bases each). Specimen: peripheral blood mononuclear cells (PBMCs), collected at new diagnosis, from a patient treated with antithyroid drugs. CDR3 nucleotides: TGTGCCAGCAGCCCGAGAGGCATGGGGGTGGAGACAGATACGCAGTATTTT. Protein sequence: CASSPRGMGVETDTQYF.